Reported below is one TCR beta chain. The target antigen is unknown. The data were obtained in a study of shared clonotypes between healthy human individuals. Study conclusions and caveats: Clonotypes not shared had lower generation probabilities than those common to all four donors.

Profiling relied on immunoSEQ multiplex PCR, and the TCRdb table lists in-frame clones only, not all of them. This table holds about 1,800,000 clones, approximately 95% found once. CDR3 length equals 14 residues. With 3 bases removed from V and 1 base from J, the gap between germline ends came to 8 bases. Per germline, CDR1 SNHLY and CDR2 FYNNEI. Positive CCR7 selection of CD45RO-negative cells yielded the naive CD8 cells, and terminally differentiated effector memory CD45RA+ cells were excluded. The V call is TRBV2, the J call TRBJ2-3, with no clear D. The source material was naive CD8+ T cells sorted from blood. This sequence was found in a man younger than 35 in good health. The chain's CDR3 is CASSEFGGTDTQYF. The CDR3 nucleotides are TGTGCCAGCAGTGAGTTCGGTGGCACAGATACGCAGTATTTT. Supplemented by reference TRBV2 and TRBJ2-3, the full variable domain reads EPEVTQTPSHQVTQMGQEVILRCVPISNHLYFYWYRQILGQKVEFLVSFYNNEISEKSEIFDDQFSVERPDGSNFTLKIRSTKLEDSAMYFCASSEFGGTDTQYFGPGTRLTVL.